These 9 T cell receptor beta chains share one sample of origin, sequenced in a study of OX40 agonist ivuxolimab in advanced cancers. Measured with immunoSEQ multiplex PCR; TCRdb has only the in-frame clones, and not every one. Among around 9,300 clones listed, around 92% were seen once. The starting material was CD4+ or CD8+ T cells sorted from blood, obtained in a trial of the OX40 agonist ivuxolimab. Receptors were obtained from an adult with an advanced solid tumor such as melanoma, head and neck, liver or kidney cancer.

V usage is TRBV7-9 and J usage is TRBJ2-5, with D tentatively TRBD1 (6 bases). The last part of the DNA fits TRBJ2-7 better; the J call may be wrong. The CDR3 has 12 amino acids. CDR1 is SEHNR and CDR2 is FQNEAQ in the germline V gene (reference sequence). This chain's CDR3 is CASSATGYEQYF. CDR3 DNA: TGTGCCAGCAGCGCGACAGGCTACGAGCAGTACTTC.

This chain connects TRBV30 to TRBJ1-4; no clear D. V was trimmed by 3 bases and J by 7 bases, leaving 12 bases between them. Germline assignment: CDR1 GTSNPN and CDR2 SVGIG (reference sequence). CDR3 size: 13 residues. CDR3 in amino acids: CAWRVGRGEKLFF. CDR3 DNA sequence: TGTGCCTGGAGGGTTGGTCGGGGTGAAAAACTGTTTTTT.

This chain uses TRBV2 with TRBJ1-1, with D possibly TRBD1 on 5 matching bases. Germline CDR1 reads SNHLY; CDR2 reads FYNNEI. The CDR3 has 13 amino acids. Trimming stripped 4 bases from V and 1 base from J, with 7 bases between. The CDR3 bases are TGTGCCAGCAGTGGGGGGGAGAACACTGAAGCTTTCTTT. It is translated as CASSGGENTEAFF.

The chain employs TRBV2 and TRBJ2-1; TRBD2 matches 8 bases. The V segment lost 7 bases and the J segment 2 bases; nucleotides outside the gene matches: 4. Looked up from germline, CDR1 is SNHLY and CDR2 is FYNNEI. The CDR3 has 14 residues. The CDR3 nucleotides are TGTGCCAGCACGCGGGAGGTGGCCTACAATGAGCAGTTCTTC. It encodes CASTREVAYNEQFF.

The V call is TRBV28, the J call TRBJ1-3; D uncertain. Germline CDR1 is MDHEN and CDR2 is SYDVKM. V gave up 0 bases and J gave up 1 base, with 16 bases separating them. This CDR3 region has 18 residues. CDR3 residues: CASSLWSPGRRSGNTIYF. CDR3 DNA sequence: TGTGCCAGCAGTTTATGGTCTCCTGGACGTAGGTCTGGAAACACCATATATTTT. The full variable domain, with the rest looked up from reference TRBV28 and TRBJ1-3, is DVKVTQSSRYLVKRTGEKVFLECVQDMDHENMFWYRQDPGLGLRLIYFSYDVKMKEKGDIPEGYSVSREKKERFSLILESASTNQTSMYLCASSLWSPGRRSGNTIYFGEGSWLTVV.

The chain couples TRBV28 to TRBJ2-2; D perhaps matches TRBD1 (6 bases). Trimming removed 7 bases at V and 1 base at J, with 10 bases between. This CDR3 comprises 14 residues. The germline CDR1 and CDR2 sequences are MDHEN and SYDVKM. CDR3 residues: CASTSTGNTGELFF. In nucleotides, the CDR3 is TGTGCCAGCACCTCGACAGGGAACACCGGGGAGCTGTTTTTT.

DNA of the CDR3: TGTGCCAGCAGCCAAGCCCCTGCCGGGACTAGCGGACAAGAGACCCAGTACTTC. It is translated as CASSQAPAGTSGQETQYF. The chain combines TRBV4-2 with TRBJ2-5; TRBD2 agrees at 11 bases. V gave up 1 base and J gave up 2 bases; unmatched junction bases: 9. Germline V gene data show CDR1 as LGHNA and CDR2 as YNFKEQ. The CDR3 runs to 18 residues.

This clone was picked up one time. This chain connects TRBV5-4 to TRBJ2-7; 9 bases fit TRBD1. Germline V gene sequence: CDR1 SGHNT, CDR2 YYREEE (reference sequence). The CDR3 has 13 residues. V was clipped by 5 bases and J by 11 bases; unmatched bases: 11. CDR3 coding DNA: TGTGCCAGCAGTCGGTCCCGGGACAGGGAAAAGTACTTC. Its translation is CASSRSRDREKYF.

The chain links TRBV28 to TRBJ2-5, with TRBD1 identical over 9 bases. This CDR3 is built from 15 residues. Unmatched junction bases numbered 15, after V lost 5 bases and J lost 11 bases. Germline-derived CDR1 and CDR2 are MDHEN and SYDVKM. CDR3 in DNA: TGTGCCAGCAGTCTGCCGGGACAGGGAAGAGGGGAGCAGTACTTC. The encoded protein is CASSLPGQGRGEQYF.